The rows below give T cell receptor beta chains drawn from one sample of a study of radiation and T cells in renal cell carcinoma. Measured with immunoSEQ multiplex PCR; TCRdb has only the in-frame clones, and not every one. This table has 13,000 or so clones, 60% to 75% appearing once. Sequences were derived from tumor tissue, sampled from a patient whose treatment was nephrectomy without radiotherapy. Every receptor here comes from a woman older than 75 with renal cell carcinoma. The CDR3 runs from the conserved cysteine through the conserved F or W.

TRBV7-2	TRBJ2-7	CASSTGPDGEQYF
TRBV18	TRBJ1-3	CASSPPGLIPIYF
TRBV6-5	TRBJ2-3	CASSYLGRSGGTQYF
TRBV7-6	TRBJ2-3	CASSLGRTDTQYF
TRBV9	TRBJ2-1	CASSISTGDFRQFF
TRBV10-1	TRBJ1-4	CASSVGRAAEKLFF
TRBV5-1	TRBJ2-7	CASSFGTGGEQYF
TRBV27	TRBJ2-3	CASSPPGEYTDTQYF
TRBV19	TRBJ2-7	CATGATPYEQYF
TRBV18	TRBJ1-2	CASSPPGWGFTYGYTF
TRBV5-4	TRBJ2-2	CASSLVVARGFGELFF
TRBV4-2	TRBJ2-3	CASSQGRIQYTQYF
TRBV5-6	TRBJ2-7	CASKSAYEQYF
TRBV6-5	TRBJ1-1	CASTKITGTEAFF
TRBV18	TRBJ2-7	CASSPETRQGPYEQYF
TRBV10-3	TRBJ1-2	CAISESARQGARGYTF
TRBV7-2	TRBJ1-1	CASSLAAGAFGTEAFF
TRBV18	TRBJ2-6	CASSLGAPGANVLTF
TRBV6-1	TRBJ1-1	CASSVAGGNTEAFF
TRBV7-2	TRBJ2-2	CASRVSSGGGPGELFF
TRBV7-2	TRBJ1-5	CASRPGGGWNQPQHF
TRBV2	TRBJ2-7	CASSGTELSYEQYF
TRBV2	TRBJ1-6	CASTGGHSPLHF
TRBV10-1	TRBJ2-1	CASARRGAYNEQFF
TRBV4-3	TRBJ1-5	CASSQSDSNQPQHF
TRBV29-1	TRBJ1-2	CSVGTGDYGYTF
TRBV4-3	TRBJ1-2	CASSQVPLGKANYGYTF
TRBV7-8	TRBJ2-5	CASSLARDRALETQYF
TRBV10-3	TRBJ1-2	CAISEPSGYYGYTF
TRBV11-2	TRBJ1-5	CASSLVGGTVGNQPQHF